This TCR beta chain was observed in a study of cytomegalovirus exposure and HLA in healthy donors. Primers for the PCR totalled 60 Vbeta and 13 Jbeta. Sequencing was performed with immunoSEQ multiplex PCR; in TCRdb, only in-frame clones are kept and a portion is missing. Of 85,000 to 90,000 clones in the sample, over 80% were seen once. Germline loops: CDR1 MNHEY, CDR2 SVGAGI. The CDR3 is 15 amino acids. This receptor was obtained from a man aged 18 to 29 in good health and CMV-seronegative. Input material: PBMCs. The chain joins TRBV6-5 to TRBJ2-5; 7 positions agree with TRBD2. Matching the DNA end better, TRBJ2-7 makes the J call doubtful. The CDR3 bases are TGTGCCAGCAGTTACTCGACTAGCCGATTCTACGAGCAGTACTTC. Encoded protein: CASSYSTSRFYEQYF.